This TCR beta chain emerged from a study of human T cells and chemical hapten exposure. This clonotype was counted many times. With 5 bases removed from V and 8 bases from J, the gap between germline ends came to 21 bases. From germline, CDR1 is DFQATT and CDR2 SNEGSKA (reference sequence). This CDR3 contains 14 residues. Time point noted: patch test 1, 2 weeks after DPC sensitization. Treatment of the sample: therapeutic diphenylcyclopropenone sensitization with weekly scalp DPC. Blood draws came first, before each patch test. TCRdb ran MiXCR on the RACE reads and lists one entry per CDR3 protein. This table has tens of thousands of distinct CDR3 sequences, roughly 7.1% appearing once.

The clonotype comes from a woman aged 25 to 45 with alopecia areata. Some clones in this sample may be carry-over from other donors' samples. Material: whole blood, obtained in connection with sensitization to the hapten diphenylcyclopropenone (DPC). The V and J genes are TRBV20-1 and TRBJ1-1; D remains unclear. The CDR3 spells CSAERAQNRREAFF. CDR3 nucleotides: TGCAGTGCTGAGAGGGCGCAGAATAGGCGAGAAGCTTTCTTT.